This TCR beta chain was identified during a study of blood T cell repertoires in COVID-19. Whole-study context: Acute and convalescent COVID-19 samples came from the United States, Italy and Spain. T cells, B-cell-depleted T cells, or PBMCs supplied cDNA or gDNA.

Trimming removed 4 bases at V and 6 bases at J, with 16 bases between. The germline V gene encodes CDR1 SGHDT and CDR2 YYEEEE. This CDR3 spans 14 amino acids. Original methodology: For nucleated cells, counts were estimated from reference gene primer amplification. Sequenced by immunoSEQ multiplex PCR; TCRdb stores in-frame clones only, minus some. V and J calls and clone size are given by that table; D and trimming were obtained from the DNA. This table has 250,000 to 300,000 clones, around 86% appearing once. This clone was recorded once. The specimen was peripheral blood. The V and J genes are TRBV5-6 and TRBJ1-2; D might be TRBD1 (6 bases). The receptor's source is a man aged 50-60 years with acute or convalescent COVID-19. This chain's CDR3 is CASSPTLGGHGYTF. In DNA, the CDR3 is TGTGCCAGCAGCCCCACCCTTGGGGGCCATGGCTACACCTTC.